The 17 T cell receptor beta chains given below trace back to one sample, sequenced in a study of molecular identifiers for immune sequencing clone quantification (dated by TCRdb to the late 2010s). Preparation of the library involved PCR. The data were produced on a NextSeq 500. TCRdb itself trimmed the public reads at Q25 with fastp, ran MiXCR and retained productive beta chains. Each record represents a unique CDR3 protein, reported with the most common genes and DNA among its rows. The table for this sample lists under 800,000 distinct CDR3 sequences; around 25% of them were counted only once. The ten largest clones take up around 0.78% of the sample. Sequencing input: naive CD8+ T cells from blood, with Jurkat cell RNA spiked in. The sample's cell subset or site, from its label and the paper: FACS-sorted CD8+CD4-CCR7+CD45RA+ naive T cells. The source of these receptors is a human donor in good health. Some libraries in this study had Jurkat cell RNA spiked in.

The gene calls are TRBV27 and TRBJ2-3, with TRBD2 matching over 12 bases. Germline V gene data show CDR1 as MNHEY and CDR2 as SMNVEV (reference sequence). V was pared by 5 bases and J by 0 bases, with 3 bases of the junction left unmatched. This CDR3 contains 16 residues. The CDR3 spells CASSAGLAGSTDTQYF. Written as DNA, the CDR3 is TGTGCCAGCAGTGCAGGACTAGCGGGGAGCACAGATACGCAGTATTTT.

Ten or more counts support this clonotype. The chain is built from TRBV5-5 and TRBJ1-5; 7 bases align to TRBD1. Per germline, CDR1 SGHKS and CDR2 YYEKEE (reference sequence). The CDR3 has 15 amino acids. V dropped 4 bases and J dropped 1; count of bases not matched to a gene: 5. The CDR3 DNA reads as TGTGCCAGCAGCCCCGGGACAGTAAGCAATCAGCCCCAGCATTTT. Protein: CASSPGTVSNQPQHF.

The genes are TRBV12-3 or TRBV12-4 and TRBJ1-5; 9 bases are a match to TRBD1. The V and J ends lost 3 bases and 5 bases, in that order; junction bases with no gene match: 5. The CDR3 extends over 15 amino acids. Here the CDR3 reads CASSFMGTGYQPQHF. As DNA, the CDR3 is TGTGCCAGCAGTTTTATGGGGACAGGGTATCAGCCCCAGCATTTT.

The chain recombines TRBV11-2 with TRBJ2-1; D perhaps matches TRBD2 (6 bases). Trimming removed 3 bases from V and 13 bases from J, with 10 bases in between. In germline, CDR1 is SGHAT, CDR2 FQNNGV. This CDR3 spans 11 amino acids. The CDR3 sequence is CASSLVGGQFF. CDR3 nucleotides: TGTGCCAGCAGCTTGGTGGGGGGTCAGTTCTTC. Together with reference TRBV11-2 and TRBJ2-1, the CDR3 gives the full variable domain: EAGVAQSPRYKIIEKRQSVAFWCNPISGHATLYWYQQILGQGPKLLIQFQNNGVVDDSQLPKDRFSAERLKGVDSTLKIQPAKLEDSAVYLCASSLVGGQFFGPGTRLTVL.

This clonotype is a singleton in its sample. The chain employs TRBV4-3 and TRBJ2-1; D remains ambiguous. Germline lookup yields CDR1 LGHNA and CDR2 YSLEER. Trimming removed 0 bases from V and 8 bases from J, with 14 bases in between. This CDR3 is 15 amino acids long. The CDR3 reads CASSQDRVSQYEQFF. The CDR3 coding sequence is TGCGCCAGCAGCCAAGATAGGGTTTCACAATATGAGCAGTTCTTC.

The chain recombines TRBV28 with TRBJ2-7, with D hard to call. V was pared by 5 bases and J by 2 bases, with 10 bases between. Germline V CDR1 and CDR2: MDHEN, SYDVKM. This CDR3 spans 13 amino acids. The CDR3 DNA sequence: TGTGCCAGCAGTCGCCTTAGGACCTACGAGCAGTACTTC. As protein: CASSRLRTYEQYF.

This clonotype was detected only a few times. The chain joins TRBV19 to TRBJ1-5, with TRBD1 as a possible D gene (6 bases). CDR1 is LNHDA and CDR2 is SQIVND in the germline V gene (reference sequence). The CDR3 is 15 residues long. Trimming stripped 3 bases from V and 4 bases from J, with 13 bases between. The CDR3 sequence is CASSIGQGINQPQHF. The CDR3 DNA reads TGTGCCAGTAGTATTGGGCAGGGGATTAATCAGCCCCAGCATTTT.

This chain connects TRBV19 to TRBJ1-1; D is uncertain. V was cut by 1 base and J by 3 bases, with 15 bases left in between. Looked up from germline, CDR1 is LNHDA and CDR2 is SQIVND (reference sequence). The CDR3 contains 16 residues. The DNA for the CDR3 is TGTGCCAGTAGTATAGGTACCCGGTCAAGTCACACTGAAGCTTTCTTT. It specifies CASSIGTRSSHTEAFF.

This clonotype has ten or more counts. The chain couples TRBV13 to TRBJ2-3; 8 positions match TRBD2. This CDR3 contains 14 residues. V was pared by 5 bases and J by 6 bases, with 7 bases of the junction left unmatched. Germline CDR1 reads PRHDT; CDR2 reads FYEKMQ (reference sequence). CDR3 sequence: CASSPREGPDTQYF. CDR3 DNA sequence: TGTGCCAGCAGCCCCCGGGAGGGCCCGGATACGCAGTATTTT.

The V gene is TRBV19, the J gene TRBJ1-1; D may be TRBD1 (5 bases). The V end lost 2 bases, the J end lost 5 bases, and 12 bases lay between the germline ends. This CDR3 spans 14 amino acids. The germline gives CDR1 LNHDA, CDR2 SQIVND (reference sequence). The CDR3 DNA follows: TGTGCCAGTAGTATAAGCTCCCGGGGGACTGAAGCTTTCTTT. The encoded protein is CASSISSRGTEAFF.

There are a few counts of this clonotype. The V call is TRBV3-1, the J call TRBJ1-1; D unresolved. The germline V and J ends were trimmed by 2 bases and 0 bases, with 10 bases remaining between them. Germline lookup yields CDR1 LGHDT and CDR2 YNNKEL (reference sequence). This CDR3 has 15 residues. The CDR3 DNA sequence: TGTGCCAGCAGCCAAAGAACATACCTGAACACTGAAGCTTTCTTT. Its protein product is CASSQRTYLNTEAFF.

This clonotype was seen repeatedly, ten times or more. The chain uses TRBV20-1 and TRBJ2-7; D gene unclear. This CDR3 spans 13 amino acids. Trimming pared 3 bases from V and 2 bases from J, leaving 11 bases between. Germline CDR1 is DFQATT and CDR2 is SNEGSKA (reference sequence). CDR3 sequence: CSARMGNAYEQYF. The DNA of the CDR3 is TGCAGTGCTAGGATGGGGAATGCCTACGAGCAGTACTTC.

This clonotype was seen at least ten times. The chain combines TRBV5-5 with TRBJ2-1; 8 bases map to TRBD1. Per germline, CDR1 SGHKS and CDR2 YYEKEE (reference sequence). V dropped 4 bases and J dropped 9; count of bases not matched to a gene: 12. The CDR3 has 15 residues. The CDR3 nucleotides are TGTGCCAGCAGCCTATCGGGTCCCGGGACAGGTGAGCAGTTCTTC. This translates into CASSLSGPGTGEQFF.

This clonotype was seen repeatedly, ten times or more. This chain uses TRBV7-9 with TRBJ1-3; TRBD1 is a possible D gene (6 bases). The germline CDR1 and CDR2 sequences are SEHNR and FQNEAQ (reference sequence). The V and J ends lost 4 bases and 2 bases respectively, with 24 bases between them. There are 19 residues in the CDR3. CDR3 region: CASSSPGHTSADPGNTIYF. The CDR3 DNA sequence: TGTGCCAGCAGCTCCCCGGGACATACATCCGCGGATCCTGGAAACACCATATATTTT.

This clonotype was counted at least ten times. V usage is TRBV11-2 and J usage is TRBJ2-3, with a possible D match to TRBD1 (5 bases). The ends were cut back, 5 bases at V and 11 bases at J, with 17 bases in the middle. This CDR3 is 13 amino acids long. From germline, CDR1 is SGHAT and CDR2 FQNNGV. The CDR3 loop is CASSPFQGLMQYF. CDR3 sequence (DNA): TGTGCCAGCAGCCCCTTTCAGGGTTTAATGCAGTATTTT. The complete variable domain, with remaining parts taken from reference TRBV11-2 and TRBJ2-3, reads EAGVAQSPRYKIIEKRQSVAFWCNPISGHATLYWYQQILGQGPKLLIQFQNNGVVDDSQLPKDRFSAERLKGVDSTLKIQPAKLEDSAVYLCASSPFQGLMQYFGPGTRLTVL.

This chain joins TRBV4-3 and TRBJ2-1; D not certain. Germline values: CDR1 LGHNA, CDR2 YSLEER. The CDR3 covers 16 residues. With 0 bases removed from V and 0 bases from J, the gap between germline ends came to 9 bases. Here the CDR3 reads CASSQDLSDSYNEQFF. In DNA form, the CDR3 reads TGCGCCAGCAGCCAAGATCTGAGCGACTCCTACAATGAGCAGTTCTTC.

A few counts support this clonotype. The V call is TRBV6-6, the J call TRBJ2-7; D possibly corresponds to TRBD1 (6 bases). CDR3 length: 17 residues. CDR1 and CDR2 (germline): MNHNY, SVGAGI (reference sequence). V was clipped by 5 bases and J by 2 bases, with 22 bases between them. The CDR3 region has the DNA TGTGCCAGCAGTCCCCGGGACACCTTTATTGACCCCTACGAGCAGTACTTC. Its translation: CASSPRDTFIDPYEQYF.